The clone carrying this TCR beta chain has more than one count but fewer than ten. This sample was taken from a study of blood T cell repertoires in COVID-19. Study-level background: The study drew acute and convalescent COVID-19 samples from the United States, Italy and Spain.

Original processing methods: For nucleated cells, counts were estimated from reference gene primer amplification. Generated by immunoSEQ multiplex PCR, the TCRdb table keeps only in-frame clones and is missing some. For V, J and clone size, that table is used; D and trimming come from the DNA. The profile shows 90,000 to 110,000 clones, 75% to 90% of them singletons. Germline V gene data show CDR1 as SQVTM and CDR2 as ANQGSEA. V lost 7 bases, J lost 2 bases, and 17 bases lay in between. The CDR3 is 14 residues long. The source material was peripheral blood. The V gene is TRBV29-1, the J gene TRBJ1-1; D remains unclear. This sequence was found in a human donor in a cohort sampled during active COVID-19. CDR3 sequence: CSAQRGNGNTEAFF. For the CDR3, the DNA is TGCAGCGCCCAACGCGGGAATGGTAACACTGAAGCTTTCTTT.